Reported below is one TCR beta chain. As to time point: blood 2 weeks post-SBRT. Treatment given: 15 Gy SBRT to primary tumor, nephrectomy 4 weeks later. Blood was sampled at baseline, 2 weeks and 4 weeks after SBRT. The data were produced by immunoSEQ multiplex PCR, yet TCRdb's version contains in-frame clones alone and is incomplete. Seen here are some 120,000 clones, more than 80% observed once, and the top ten hold about 1.9%. This specimen belongs to a study of radiation and T cells in renal cell carcinoma. Across the study: Nephrectomy followed 15 Gy stereotactic body radiation by 4 weeks.

This CDR3 region has 18 residues. The germline V gene encodes CDR1 SGHNT and CDR2 YYREEE (reference sequence). V dropped 5 bases and J dropped 6 bases, with 29 bases sitting between them. This clonotype was sampled from a woman aged 60-75 years with renal cell carcinoma. The genes are TRBV5-4 and TRBJ1-2; tentatively, D is TRBD1 (5 bases). This specimen consisted of blood, obtained from a patient whose treatment included radiotherapy and nephrectomy. The CDR3 loop is CASSPRPPGLAGSHGYTF. The CDR3 DNA follows: TGTGCCAGCAGTCCCCGACCCCCGGGACTCGCGGGGTCTCATGGCTACACCTTC.